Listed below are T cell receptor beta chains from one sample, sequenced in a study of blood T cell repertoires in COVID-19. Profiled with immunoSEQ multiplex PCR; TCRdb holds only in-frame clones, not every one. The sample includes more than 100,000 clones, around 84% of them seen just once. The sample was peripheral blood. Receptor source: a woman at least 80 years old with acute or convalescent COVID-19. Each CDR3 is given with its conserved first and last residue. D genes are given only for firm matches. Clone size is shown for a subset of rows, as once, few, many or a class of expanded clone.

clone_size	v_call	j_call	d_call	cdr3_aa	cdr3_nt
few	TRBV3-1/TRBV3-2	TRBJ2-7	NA	CASSHLAVYEQYF	TGTGCCAGCAGCCACCTGGCTGTCTACGAGCAGTACTTC
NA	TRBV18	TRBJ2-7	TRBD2	CASSPRGRESGEQYF	TGTGCCAGCTCACCACGCGGGAGGGAGTCGGGCGAGCAGTACTTC
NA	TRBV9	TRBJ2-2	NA	CASRVALDTGELFF	TGTGCCAGCAGGGTGGCCCTTGACACCGGGGAGCTGTTTTTT
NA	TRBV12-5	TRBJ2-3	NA	CASGLGLPRDTQYF	TGTGCTAGTGGTTTGGGACTACCTCGGGATACGCAGTATTTT
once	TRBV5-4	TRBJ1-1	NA	CASSLGGGSWNTEAFF	TGTGCCAGCAGCTTGGGGGGGGGCAGCTGGAACACTGAAGCTTTCTTT
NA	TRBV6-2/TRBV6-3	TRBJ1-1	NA	CASSKEGSVTEAFF	TGTGCCAGCAGCAAGGAGGGATCGGTCACTGAAGCTTTCTTT
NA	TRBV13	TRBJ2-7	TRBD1	CASSSHITGAYNEQYF	TGTGCCAGCAGCTCCCATATCACAGGGGCTTACAACGAGCAGTACTTC
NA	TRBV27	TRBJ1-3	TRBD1	CASSLLGTGAGNTIYF	TGTGCCAGCAGTTTATTAGGGACAGGGGCTGGAAACACCATATATTTT
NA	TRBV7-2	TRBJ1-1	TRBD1	CASSLARTGWGTEAFF	TGTGCCAGCAGCCTAGCAAGGACAGGGTGGGGCACTGAAGCTTTCTTT
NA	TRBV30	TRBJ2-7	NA	CAWTSRSEQYF	TGTGCCTGGACGAGTAGATCCGAGCAGTACTTC
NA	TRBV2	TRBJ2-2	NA	CASRIQGTGELFF	TGTGCCAGCAGAATACAGGGTACCGGGGAGCTGTTTTTT
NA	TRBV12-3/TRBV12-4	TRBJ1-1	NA	CASTQTGEAFF	TGTGCCAGCACCCAAACAGGGGAAGCTTTCTTT
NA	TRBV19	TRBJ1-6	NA	CASSTYPGLTNSPLHF	TGTGCCAGTAGTACATACCCGGGACTTACTAATTCACCCCTCCACTTT
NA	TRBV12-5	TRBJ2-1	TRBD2	CASGLVLGTSGSSYNEQFF	TGTGCTAGTGGTTTGGTACTGGGGACTAGCGGGAGCTCCTACAATGAGCAGTTCTTC
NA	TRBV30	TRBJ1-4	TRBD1	CAWGQGGEKLFF	TGTGCCTGGGGACAGGGGGGTGAAAAACTGTTTTTT